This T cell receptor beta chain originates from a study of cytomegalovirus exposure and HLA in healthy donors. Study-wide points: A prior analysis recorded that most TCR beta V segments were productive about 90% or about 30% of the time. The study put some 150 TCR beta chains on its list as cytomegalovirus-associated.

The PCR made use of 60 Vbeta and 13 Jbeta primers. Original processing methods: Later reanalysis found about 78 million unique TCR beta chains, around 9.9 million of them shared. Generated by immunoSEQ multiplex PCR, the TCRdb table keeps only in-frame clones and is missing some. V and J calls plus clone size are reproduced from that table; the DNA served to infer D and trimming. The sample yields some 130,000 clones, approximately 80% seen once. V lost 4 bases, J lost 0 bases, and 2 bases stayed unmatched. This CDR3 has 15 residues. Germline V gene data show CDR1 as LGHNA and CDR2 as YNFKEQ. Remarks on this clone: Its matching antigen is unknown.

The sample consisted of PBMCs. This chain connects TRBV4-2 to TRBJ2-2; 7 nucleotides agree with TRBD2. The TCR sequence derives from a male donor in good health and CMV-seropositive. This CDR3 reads CASSPSGTNTGELFF. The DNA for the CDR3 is TGTGCCAGCAGCCCGAGCGGGACGAACACCGGGGAGCTGTTTTTT.